The 21 T cell receptor beta chains reported below all come from one sample, sequenced in a study of cytotoxic CD8 clonotypes in ibrutinib-treated CLL. Measured with immunoSEQ multiplex PCR; TCRdb has only the in-frame clones, and not every one. Altogether about 160,000 clones are present, 70% to 90% being singletons, with the ten largest covering 3% to 3.5%. The sample in question was PBMCs, obtained at disease progression, from a patient treated with ibrutinib. The receptors stem from a human donor with chronic lymphocytic leukemia.

The chain is built from TRBV19 and TRBJ1-4, with 7 bases matching TRBD1. V lost 7 bases, J lost 7 bases, and 6 bases stayed unmatched. The CDR3 totals 13 residues. CDR1 is LNHDA, CDR2 SQIVND, per germline (reference sequence). The CDR3 is CASTGTDVEKLFF. The CDR3 nucleotides read TGTGCCAGTACCGGGACAGACGTTGAAAAACTGTTTTTT.

The V call is TRBV19, the J call TRBJ1-2; tentative D call: TRBD1 (6 bases). Trimming removed 3 bases from V and 3 bases from J, with 11 bases in between. Germline V gives CDR1 LNHDA, CDR2 SQIVND (reference sequence). This CDR3 has 14 amino acids. The CDR3 DNA sequence: TGTGCCAGTAGTATCCTACAGGGCCACTATGGCTACACCTTC. Translated: CASSILQGHYGYTF. The full variable domain, its missing parts supplied by reference TRBV19 and TRBJ1-2, is DGGITQSPKYLFRKEGQNVTLSCEQNLNHDAMYWYRQDPGQGLRLIYYSQIVNDFQKGDIAEGYSVSREKKESFPLTVTSAQKNPTAFYLCASSILQGHYGYTFGSGTRLTVV.

J is TRBJ1-5 and V is TRBV7-2; D is possibly TRBD1 (6 bases). V dropped 1 base and J dropped 3 bases, with 10 bases sitting between them. This CDR3 has 15 amino acids. CDR1 SGHTA and CDR2 FQGNSA come from the germline V gene. CDR3 DNA sequence: TGTGCCAGCAGCTTAGTCGGACAGACCAATCAGCCCCAGCATTTT. It specifies CASSLVGQTNQPQHF.

This chain links TRBV5-1 with TRBJ2-5, with 9 bases that match TRBD2. Looked up from germline, CDR1 is SGHRS and CDR2 is YFSETQ. The CDR3 length is 13 residues. V lost 9 bases and J lost 3; bases outside the gene matches: 6. CDR3 protein: CATSTSGKETQYF. The CDR3 DNA follows: TGCGCCACCTCGACTAGCGGCAAAGAGACCCAGTACTTC.

The chain joins TRBV5-6 to TRBJ2-2; 9 bases line up with TRBD1. The CDR3 totals 16 residues. The V and J ends lost 2 bases and 4 bases, in that order; junction bases with no gene match: 6. Germline values: CDR1 SGHDT, CDR2 YYEEEE. The CDR3 nucleotides read TGTGCCAGCAGCTTACAGGGGGCGCCGGTCACCGGGGAGCTGTTTTTT. Its translation: CASSLQGAPVTGELFF.

This chain joins TRBV4-2 and TRBJ2-3, with D possibly being TRBD2 (5 bases). The CDR3 has 16 amino acids. Germline CDR1 LGHNA, CDR2 YNFKEQ. Trimming took 3 bases from V and 1 from J, leaving 14 bases between them. In DNA form, the CDR3 reads TGTGCCAGCAGCCAGGGAGATGGTTTTGGCACAGATACGCAGTATTTT. This codes for CASSQGDGFGTDTQYF.

In regard to this clone: Compared with germline, one end of the junction differs, possibly owing to a read error. The rearrangement uses TRBV2 and TRBJ2-1; no clear D. Germline V gene data show CDR1 as SNHLY and CDR2 as FYNNEI. The CDR3 runs to 14 residues. CDR3 in DNA: TGTGCCAGCGGTGAGCGCAGCTCCTACAATGAGCAGTTCTTC. Encoded protein: CASGERSSYNEQFF. Combining the CDR3 with reference TRBV2 and TRBJ2-1 gives the whole variable domain EPEVTQTPSHQVTQMGQEVILRCVPISNHLYFYWYRQILGQKVEFLVSFYNNEISEKSEIFDDQFSVERPDGSNFTLKIRSTKLEDSAMYFCASGERSSYNEQFFGPGTRLTVL.

This chain uses TRBV2 with TRBJ2-7; D possibly corresponds to TRBD2 (5 bases). Trimming shortened V by 6 bases and J by 4 bases, and 19 bases separated the two germline ends. This CDR3 region has 15 residues. Germline CDR1 is SNHLY and CDR2 is FYNNEI. CDR3 sequence: CASREYRTLDYEQYF. The CDR3 bases are TGTGCCAGCAGGGAATACCGCACACTAGATTACGAGCAGTACTTC.

The chain links TRBV5-6 to TRBJ1-2; D is perhaps TRBD1 (6 bases). The CDR3 is 14 residues long. Trimming removed 1 base at V and 5 bases at J, with 12 bases between. Germline loops: CDR1 SGHDT, CDR2 YYEEEE. CDR3 nucleotide sequence: TGTGCCAGCAGCTTGCGGGGGGCGAAGTATGGCTACACCTTC. This translates into CASSLRGAKYGYTF.

This chain connects TRBV6-5 to TRBJ2-7; the match to TRBD2 covers 7 bases. There are 15 residues in the CDR3. Germline V gene data show CDR1 as MNHEY and CDR2 as SVGAGI. Trimming removed 5 bases from V and 0 bases from J; junction bases left unmatched: 7. The CDR3 loop is CASSPSGMSSYEQYF. CDR3 nucleotide sequence: TGTGCCAGCAGTCCCAGCGGGATGAGCTCCTACGAGCAGTACTTC.

Points on this clone: The junction differs from germline at one of its ends, possibly a read error. The rearrangement uses TRBV7-2 and TRBJ2-1; 11 positions match TRBD2. Germline CDR1 and CDR2: SGHTA and FQGNSA. This CDR3 contains 15 residues. The chain's CDR3 is CASTLLAGDYNEQFF. The CDR3 region has the DNA TGTGCCAGCACCTTACTAGCGGGAGACTACAATGAGCAGTTCTTC.

DNA for the CDR3: TGTGCCAGCAGCTTCAGGACAGGGAACTATGGCTACACCTTC. This codes for CASSFRTGNYGYTF. This chain connects TRBV7-9 to TRBJ1-2; TRBD1 matches at 8 bases. The CDR3 contains 14 residues. The V gene end was trimmed by 3 bases and the J gene end by 2 bases; junction bases not matched to a gene: 2. CDR1 is SEHNR, CDR2 FQNEAQ, per germline (reference sequence).

V and J are TRBV6-1 and TRBJ1-5; D unclear. The V gene lost 4 bases and the J gene lost 2 bases, with 18 bases spanning the gap. The CDR3 runs to 17 residues. The germline V gene has CDR1 MNHNS and CDR2 SASEGT. CDR3 nucleotides: TGTGCCAGCAGTGGGGTTGTTGGGTGGAGGGGCAATCAGCCCCAGCATTTT. Amino acids: CASSGVVGWRGNQPQHF.

The J gene is TRBJ1-2, the V gene TRBV19, with D unclear. The CDR3 extends over 11 amino acids. CDR1 is LNHDA and CDR2 is SQIVND in the germline V gene (reference sequence). V was trimmed by 6 bases and J by 7 bases, leaving 9 bases between them. The CDR3 sequence is CASSSTGGYTF. In nucleotides, the CDR3 is TGTGCCAGTAGCTCGACCGGTGGCTACACCTTC.

This chain links TRBV5-1 with TRBJ2-1; D unclear. V shed 4 bases and J shed 9 bases, with 8 bases lying between them. CDR3 length equals 11 residues. The germline V gene encodes CDR1 SGHRS and CDR2 YFSETQ. CDR3 nucleotides: TGCGCCAGCAGCGGAATCACTGAGCAGTTCTTC. Translation gives CASSGITEQFF.

The gene calls are TRBV7-8 and TRBJ2-1; D perhaps matches TRBD2 (6 bases). The germline V gene encodes CDR1 SGHVS and CDR2 FQNEAQ. This CDR3 region has 15 residues. Trimming removed 8 bases at V and 0 bases at J, with 14 bases between. DNA for the CDR3: TGTGCCAGCCTCGAACTAGCTTCCTCCTACAATGAGCAGTTCTTC. It translates to CASLELASSYNEQFF.

Worth noting for this clone: Germline is not matched at one junction end, which may reflect a read error. V usage is TRBV5-1 and J usage is TRBJ2-7; a weak D match, TRBD2 (5 bases). The V gene's germline CDR1 is SGHRS and CDR2 YFSETQ. This CDR3 has 14 amino acids. The CDR3 region has the DNA TGTGCCAGCAGCCGAGGAGGAGGCGTTTACGAGCAGTACTTC. Amino acids: CASSRGGGVYEQYF.

This clone was recorded once. CDR3 nucleotides: TGTGCCAGCAGTTACTTCCAGGGACAGGGGGGGGACGAGCAGTACTTC. Translation: CASSYFQGQGGDEQYF. This sequence joins TRBV6-6 and TRBJ2-7; TRBD1 agrees at 11 bases. V shed 1 base and J 5 bases; nucleotides not matched to a gene: 7. CDR1 and CDR2 from the germline V gene are MNHNY and SVGAGI (reference sequence). CDR3 size: 16 residues.

This rearrangement joins TRBV4-3 to TRBJ2-5; D is possibly TRBD2 (5 bases). With 8 bases removed from V and 0 bases from J, the gap between germline ends came to 7 bases. CDR1 and CDR2 from the germline V gene are LGHNA and YSLEER. This CDR3 region has 12 residues. The CDR3 DNA reads TGCGCCAGCCGGGGAGACCAAGAGACCCAGTACTTC. It specifies CASRGDQETQYF.

The chain joins TRBV4-3 to TRBJ2-7, with TRBD2 matching over 13 bases. V dropped 4 bases and J dropped 0; count of bases not matched to a gene: 3. The V gene's germline CDR1 is LGHNA and CDR2 YSLEER. The CDR3 runs 16 residues. The CDR3 sequence: CASSPGLAGSSYEQYF. CDR3 nucleotides: TGCGCCAGCAGCCCGGGACTAGCGGGAAGCTCCTACGAGCAGTACTTC.

This chain links TRBV7-9 with TRBJ2-3; 7 bases are shared with TRBD1. Germline V gives CDR1 SEHNR, CDR2 FQNEAQ (reference sequence). This CDR3 is 15 amino acids long. V was clipped by 5 bases and J by 3 bases; unmatched bases: 8. CDR3 sequence reads: CASSPYRGMTDTQYF. In DNA form, the CDR3 reads TGTGCCAGCAGCCCATACAGGGGAATGACAGATACGCAGTATTTT. Using reference TRBV7-9 and TRBJ2-3 for the parts outside the CDR3, the full variable domain is DTGVSQNPRHKITKRGQNVTFRCDPISEHNRLYWYRQTLGQGPEFLTYFQNEAQLEKSRLLSDRFSAERPKGSFSTLEIQRTEQGDSAMYLCASSPYRGMTDTQYFGPGTRLTVL.